These 10 T cell receptor beta chains share one sample of origin, sequenced in a study of T cells in Graves' hyperthyroidism and ophthalmopathy. TCR beta CDR3 sequences were amplified from RNA transcripts. With the HTBI primer set, the TCR CDR3 went through a first round of RT-PCR. Each CDR3 protein is one row after TCRdb ran MiXCR on the multiplex PCR reads. The sample has 540,000 or so distinct CDR3 sequences; under 60% are singletons. Sequencing was done on a sample of peripheral blood or thyroid tissue (not recorded which). Receptors originate from an adult woman with Graves' disease, either hyperthyroidism or ophthalmopathy (not recorded which).

The V and J genes are TRBV28 and TRBJ1-5; tentative D call: TRBD1 (6 bases). Germline assignment: CDR1 MDHEN and CDR2 SYDVKM. The CDR3 loop spans 13 amino acids. V was pared by 8 bases and J by 7 bases, with 15 bases between. The CDR3, as DNA: TGTGCCAGCGGTTCAGGACAGAGACAGCCCCAGCATTTT. The encoded protein is CASGSGQRQPQHF.

The V call is TRBV6-1, the J call TRBJ1-1; D remains ambiguous. Deletions cut 6 bases from V and 8 bases from J, with 13 bases between. CDR1 and CDR2 from the germline V gene are MNHNS and SASEGT. The CDR3 spans 12 residues. CDR3 residues: CASRPISGEAFF. CDR3 nucleotides: TGTGCCAGCAGGCCCATCTCTGGAGAAGCTTTCTTT.

As for this clonotype: A junction end diverges from the germline sequence, so it may reflect a read error. The chain has TRBV7-6 and TRBJ2-7; no firm D call. The CDR3 is 13 amino acids. The germline V gene has CDR1 SGHVS and CDR2 FNYEAQ. The CDR3 region is CVSSLLGFYEQYF. DNA for the CDR3: TGTGTCAGCAGCTTGCTGGGATTTTACGAGCAGTACTTC.

The chain uses TRBV2 and TRBJ1-6, with 9 bases aligning to TRBD1. The CDR3 contains 17 residues. V shed 6 bases and J 0 bases; nucleotides not matched to a gene: 6. CDR1 is SNHLY and CDR2 is FYNNEI in the germline V gene. The CDR3 here is CASSDGQGRSYNSPLHF. The CDR3 region has the DNA TGTGCCAGCAGCGACGGACAGGGGCGCTCCTATAATTCACCCCTCCACTTT.

This clonotype was recorded many times. This chain connects TRBV11-2 to TRBJ2-7, with 10 bases identical to TRBD2. This CDR3 region has 16 residues. V lost 1 base to trimming and J lost 2 bases; unmatched junction nucleotides: 5. The germline CDR1 and CDR2 sequences are SGHAT and FQNNGV. CDR3 bases: TGTGCCAGCAGCTTAGTATTCGGACTAGCGGCCTACGAGCAGTACTTC. Protein: CASSLVFGLAAYEQYF.

This clonotype was detected ten times or more. The rearrangement links TRBV7-8 to TRBJ2-2; D not resolved. The length of the CDR3 is 13 residues. Germline loops: CDR1 SGHVS, CDR2 FQNEAQ. Trimming cost V 6 bases and J 4 bases, with 9 bases left between them. The CDR3 nucleotides read TGTGCCAGCAGTCCCAGAGGCACCGGGGAGCTGTTTTTT. It specifies CASSPRGTGELFF.

This clonotype was counted at least ten times. CDR3 sequence: CASSLGDYRAERTDTQYF. DNA of the CDR3: TGTGCCAGCAGCTTAGGGGACTACAGGGCTGAACGCACAGATACGCAGTATTTT. The chain links TRBV7-9 to TRBJ2-3; D may be TRBD2 (7 bases). Germline values: CDR1 SEHNR, CDR2 FQNEAQ (reference sequence). V was trimmed by 1 base and J by 1 base, leaving 18 bases between them. This CDR3 region has 18 residues.

This clonotype showed up many times. The chain is built from TRBV7-8 and TRBJ2-7, with 10 bases that match TRBD1. V was clipped by 7 bases and J by 5 bases; unmatched bases: 8. The CDR3 is 14 amino acids. CDR1 SGHVS and CDR2 FQNEAQ come from the germline V gene. This CDR3 is CASTNRDRGNEQYF. Here the CDR3 DNA reads TGTGCCAGCACCAACCGGGACAGGGGAAACGAGCAGTACTTC.

V gene TRBV7-9 combines with J gene TRBJ2-7; possible D gene TRBD1, 6 bases. V was shortened by 8 bases and J by 3 bases, with 20 bases between the two germline ends. From germline, CDR1 is SEHNR and CDR2 FQNEAQ (reference sequence). The CDR3 has 15 residues. The CDR3 region is CASDPGTTPYYEQYF. The CDR3 DNA reads as TGTGCCAGCGATCCCGGGACAACTCCCTACTACGAGCAGTACTTC.

This clonotype was counted ten times or more. The chain carries TRBV4-1 and TRBJ1-2; D not resolved. The germline gives CDR1 MGHRA, CDR2 YSYEKL. This CDR3 is 14 amino acids long. The germline V and J ends were trimmed by 5 bases and 3 bases, with 13 bases remaining between them. CDR3 in DNA: TGCGCCAGCAGCAAAGGACTCTTCGACTATGGCTACACCTTC. Amino acid sequence: CASSKGLFDYGYTF.